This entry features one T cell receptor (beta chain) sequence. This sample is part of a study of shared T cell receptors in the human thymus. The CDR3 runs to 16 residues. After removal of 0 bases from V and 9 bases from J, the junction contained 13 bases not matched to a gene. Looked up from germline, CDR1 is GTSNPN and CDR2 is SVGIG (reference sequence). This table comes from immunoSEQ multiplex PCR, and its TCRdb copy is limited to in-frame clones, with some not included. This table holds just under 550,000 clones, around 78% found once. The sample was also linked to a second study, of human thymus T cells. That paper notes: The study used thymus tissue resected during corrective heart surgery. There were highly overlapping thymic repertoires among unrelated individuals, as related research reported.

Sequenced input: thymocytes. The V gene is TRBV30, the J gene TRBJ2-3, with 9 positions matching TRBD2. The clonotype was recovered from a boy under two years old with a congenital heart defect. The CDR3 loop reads CAWSVRAGGPAATQYF. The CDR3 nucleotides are TGTGCCTGGAGTGTACGGGCGGGAGGGCCAGCTGCCACGCAGTATTTT.